This TCR beta chain originates from a study of T cells in Graves' hyperthyroidism and ophthalmopathy. Whole-study context: Peripheral blood collection took place at initial diagnosis, before any treatment.

No progression to ophthalmopathy during 18 months of follow-up defined stable disease. Fresh 10 ml peripheral blood yielded PBMCs. Germline lookup yields CDR1 LGHNA and CDR2 YSLEER. The V gene lost 0 bases and the J gene lost 0 bases, with 12 bases spanning the gap. CDR3 length: 18 amino acids. A remark on this clonotype: Its antigen is still unknown.

Using RNA transcripts as the source, TCR beta CDR3 regions were amplified. Using the HTBI primer set, a first-round RT-PCR was run on the TCR CDR3. TCRdb reanalysed the multiplex PCR reads using MiXCR and keeps one entry per CDR3 protein. This repertoire shows roughly 740,000 distinct CDR3 sequences, roughly 17% found once; its top ten account for around 7.7%. General observations from the study: Blood also showed most of the thyroid clonotypes that were expanded above 0.001.

This receptor was taken from a young man with Graves' hyperthyroidism. V is TRBV4-3 and J is TRBJ1-6; D unresolved. Sequencing used blood. Here the CDR3 reads CASSQDAQADSYNSPLHF. CDR3 in DNA: TGCGCCAGCAGCCAAGATGCCCAGGCAGACTCCTATAATTCACCCCTCCACTTT.